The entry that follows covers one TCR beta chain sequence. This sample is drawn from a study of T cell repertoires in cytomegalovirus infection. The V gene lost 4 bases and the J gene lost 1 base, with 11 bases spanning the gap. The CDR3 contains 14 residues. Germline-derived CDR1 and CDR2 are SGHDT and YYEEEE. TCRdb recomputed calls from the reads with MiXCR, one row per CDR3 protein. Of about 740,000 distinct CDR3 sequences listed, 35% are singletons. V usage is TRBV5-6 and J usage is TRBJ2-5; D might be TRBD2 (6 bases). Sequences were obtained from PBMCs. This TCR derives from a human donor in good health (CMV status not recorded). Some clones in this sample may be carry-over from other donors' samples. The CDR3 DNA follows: TGTGCCAGCAGCCGGGGACTTTTCCAAGAGACCCAGTACTTC. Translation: CASSRGLFQETQYF.